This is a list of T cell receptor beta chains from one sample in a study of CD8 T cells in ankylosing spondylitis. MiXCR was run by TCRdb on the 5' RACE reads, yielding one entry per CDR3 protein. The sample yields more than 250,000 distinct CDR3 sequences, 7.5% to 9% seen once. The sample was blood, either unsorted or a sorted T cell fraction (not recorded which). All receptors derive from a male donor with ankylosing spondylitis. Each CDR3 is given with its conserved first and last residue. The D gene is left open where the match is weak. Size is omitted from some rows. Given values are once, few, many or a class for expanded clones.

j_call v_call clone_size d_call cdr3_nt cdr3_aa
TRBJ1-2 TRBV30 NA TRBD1 TGTGCCTGGAGTGTTCCCCGGACAGGATACAACTATGGCTACACCTTC CAWSVPRTGYNYGYTF
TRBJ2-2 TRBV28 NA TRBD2 TGTGCCAGCAGTTTATACGCGCCTAGCGGGAGACCCAGGACCGGGGAGCTGTTTTTT CASSLYAPSGRPRTGELFF
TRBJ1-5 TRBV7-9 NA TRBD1 TGTGCCAGCAGCTTGTCGGACAGGGGCAATCAGCCCCAGCATTTT CASSLSDRGNQPQHF
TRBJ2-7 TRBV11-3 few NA TGTGCCAGCACCCCCCAGAGGGGCGGCTCCTACGAGCAGTACTTC CASTPQRGGSYEQYF
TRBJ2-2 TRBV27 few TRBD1 TGTGCCAGCAGTTTTGGGACAGGGGGTACCGGGGAGCTGTTTTTT CASSFGTGGTGELFF
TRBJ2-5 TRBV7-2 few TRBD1 TGTGCCAGCAGCAAAGACAGGGGGCGGGAGACCCAGTACTTC CASSKDRGRETQYF
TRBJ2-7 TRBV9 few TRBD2 TGTGCCAGCAGCGTAGACGCGGGAGTGATGGGGGAGCAGTACTTC CASSVDAGVMGEQYF
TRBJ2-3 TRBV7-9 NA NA TGTGCCAGCAATAGGGGTGGCACAGATACGCAGTATTTT CASNRGGTDTQYF
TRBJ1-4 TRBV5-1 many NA TGCGCCAGCAGCTTGGGACAGTGGACTGAAAAACTGTTTTTT CASSLGQWTEKLFF
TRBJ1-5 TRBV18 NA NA TGTGCCAGCTCACAAGAAACCGGGACGAACGGGGCGCCCCAGCATTTT CASSQETGTNGAPQHF
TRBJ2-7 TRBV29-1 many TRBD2 TGCAGCGTTGTTGCGGGAGGCGCCTACGAGCAGTACTTC CSVVAGGAYEQYF
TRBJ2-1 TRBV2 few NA TGTGCCAGAGGCGGGCAGAGCACTTACAATGAGCAGTTCTTC CARGGQSTYNEQFF
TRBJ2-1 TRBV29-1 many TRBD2 TGCAGCGACAGGGGCTTGCGGGAGGGTAGCAATGAGCAGTTCTTC CSDRGLREGSNEQFF
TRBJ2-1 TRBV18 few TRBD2 TGTGCCAGCTCACCACCGACTAGCGGGAGGGCCGGGCATGAGCAGTTCTTC CASSPPTSGRAGHEQFF
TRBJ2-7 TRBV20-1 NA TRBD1 TGCAGTGCAGGGACAGGGGGCTCCTACGAGCAGTACTTC CSAGTGGSYEQYF
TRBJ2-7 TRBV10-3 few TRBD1 TGTGCCATCAGCGGACAGGAGCAACTCTACGAGCAGTACTTC CAISGQEQLYEQYF
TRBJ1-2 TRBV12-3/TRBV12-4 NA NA TGTGCCAGCAGTACGGTGGGACTGAGCTATGGCTACACCTTC CASSTVGLSYGYTF
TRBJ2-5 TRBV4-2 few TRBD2 TGTGCCAGCAGCCGGGGACTAGCGGAGCAAGAGACCCAGTACTTC CASSRGLAEQETQYF
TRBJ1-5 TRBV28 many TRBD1 TGTGCCAGCAGTTCTGGACAGGGAGGCGCCAATCAGCCCCAGCATTTT CASSSGQGGANQPQHF
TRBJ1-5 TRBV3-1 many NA TGTGCCAGCAGTTTAATGGTGGACCAGCCCCAGCATTTT CASSLMVDQPQHF
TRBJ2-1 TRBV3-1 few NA TGTGCCAGCAGCCAAGATCTGGTGGGGAATGAGCAGTTCTTC CASSQDLVGNEQFF
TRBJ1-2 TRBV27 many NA TGTGCCAGCAGTGTACAGGGCTTGGGCGGCTACACCTTC CASSVQGLGGYTF
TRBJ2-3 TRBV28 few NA TGTGCCAGCAGTTTGGGTAGCAGAAGCACAGATACGCAGTATTTT CASSLGSRSTDTQYF
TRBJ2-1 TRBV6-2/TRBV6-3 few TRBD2 TGTGCCAGTTCCACCTCCCTTGGGACTAGACAGTTCTTC CASSTSLGTRQFF
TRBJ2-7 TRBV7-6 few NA TGTGCCAGCAGCTTAATGAGGGGCGAGCAGTACTTC CASSLMRGEQYF
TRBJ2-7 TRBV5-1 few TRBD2 TGCGCCAGCAGCTTGAGGTCCCTAGCGGGAGTGTACGAGCAGTACTTC CASSLRSLAGVYEQYF
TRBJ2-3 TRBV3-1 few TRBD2 TGTGCCAGCAGCCTTGGACTAGCGGGGTATACGCAGTATTTT CASSLGLAGYTQYF
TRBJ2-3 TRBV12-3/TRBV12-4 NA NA TGTGCCAGCAGCGGGTCTCTCGGGGGTTCAGATACGCAGTATTTT CASSGSLGGSDTQYF
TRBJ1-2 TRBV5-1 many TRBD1 TGCGCCAGCAGCTTGGAGGGACAGCTTTATGGCTACACCTTC CASSLEGQLYGYTF
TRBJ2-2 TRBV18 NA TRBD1 TGTGCCAGCTCACCGTCGACAGGGCGAGGCACCGGGGAGCTGTTTTTT CASSPSTGRGTGELFF
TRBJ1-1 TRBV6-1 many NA TGTGCCAGCAGTGCGACTGTGGGGGTTTGGACTGAAGCTTTCTTT CASSATVGVWTEAFF
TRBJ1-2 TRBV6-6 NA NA TGTGCCAGCAGTTCCTTTAACAGTTTTGGCTACACCTTC CASSSFNSFGYTF